This record looks at one TCR beta chain sequence and its context. Assay: immunoSEQ multiplex PCR; the TCRdb copy retains only in-frame clones and omits some. This sample has 30,000 to 45,000 clones, with over 75% found just once. The data derive from a study of T cell changes during pregnancy in multiple sclerosis. The V end lost 5 bases, the J end lost 10 bases, and 12 bases lay between the germline ends. CDR1 and CDR2 from the germline V gene are SGHVS and FNYEAQ. This CDR3 comprises 13 residues. The chain employs TRBV7-6 and TRBJ1-6; perhaps TRBD1 as D (5 bases). The receptor's source is a female donor with multiple sclerosis, enrolled in a pregnancy study. Sequencing used CD4+ T cells from peripheral blood mononuclear cells, obtained before pregnancy. The CDR3 reads CASSASGGSPLHF. The CDR3 DNA reads as TGTGCCAGCAGCGCTTCGGGGGGATCACCCCTCCACTTT.